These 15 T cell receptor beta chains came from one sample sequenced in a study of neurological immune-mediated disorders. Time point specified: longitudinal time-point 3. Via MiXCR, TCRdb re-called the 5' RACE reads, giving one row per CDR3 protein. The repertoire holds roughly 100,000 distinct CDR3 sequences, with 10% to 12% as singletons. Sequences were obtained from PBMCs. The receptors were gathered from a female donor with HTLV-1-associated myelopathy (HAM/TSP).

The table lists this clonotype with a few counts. The CDR3 reads CATSREGQGAFGSPLHF. CDR3 DNA: TGTGCCACCAGCAGAGAGGGACAGGGGGCGTTCGGTTCACCCCTCCACTTT. This chain uses TRBV15 with TRBJ1-6, with 12 bases that match TRBD1. Germline CDR1 and CDR2: LNHNV and YYDKDF (reference sequence). With 0 bases clipped from V and 9 bases from J, the junction kept 6 bases outside the gene matches. The CDR3 has 17 amino acids.

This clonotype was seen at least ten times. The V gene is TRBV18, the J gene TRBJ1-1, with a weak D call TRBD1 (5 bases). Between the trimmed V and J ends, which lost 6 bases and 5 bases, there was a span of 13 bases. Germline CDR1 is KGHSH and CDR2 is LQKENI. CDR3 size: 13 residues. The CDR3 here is CASSSSGGTEAFF. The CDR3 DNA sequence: TGTGCCAGCTCCTCCTCCGGGGGGACTGAAGCTTTCTTT.

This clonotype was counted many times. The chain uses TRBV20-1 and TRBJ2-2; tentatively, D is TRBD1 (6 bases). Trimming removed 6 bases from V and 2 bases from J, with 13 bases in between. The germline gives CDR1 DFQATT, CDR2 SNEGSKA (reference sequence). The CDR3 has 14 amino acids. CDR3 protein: CSARTDSNTGELFF. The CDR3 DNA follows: TGCAGTGCCAGGACAGACTCCAACACCGGGGAGCTGTTTTTT.

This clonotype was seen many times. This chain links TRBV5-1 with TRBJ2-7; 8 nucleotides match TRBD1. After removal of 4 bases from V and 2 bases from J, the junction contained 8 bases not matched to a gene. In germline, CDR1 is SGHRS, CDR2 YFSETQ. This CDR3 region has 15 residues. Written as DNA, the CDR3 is TGCGCCAGCAGCCCAACCCCGGGACAGGCCTACGAGCAGTACTTC. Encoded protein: CASSPTPGQAYEQYF.

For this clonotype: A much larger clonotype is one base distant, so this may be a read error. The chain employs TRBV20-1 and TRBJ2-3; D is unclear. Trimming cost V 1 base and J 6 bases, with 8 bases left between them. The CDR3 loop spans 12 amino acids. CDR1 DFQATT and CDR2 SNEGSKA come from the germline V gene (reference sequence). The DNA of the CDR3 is TGCAGTGCTAGAGCGGGTTACGATACGCAGTATTTT. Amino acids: CSARAGYDTQYF.

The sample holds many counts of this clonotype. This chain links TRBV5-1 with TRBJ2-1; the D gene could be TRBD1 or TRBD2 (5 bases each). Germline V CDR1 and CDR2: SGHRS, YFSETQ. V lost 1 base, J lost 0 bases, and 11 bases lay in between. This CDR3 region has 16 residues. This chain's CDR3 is CASSLQWGTSYNEQFF. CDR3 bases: TGCGCCAGCAGCTTGCAATGGGGGACCTCCTACAATGAGCAGTTCTTC.

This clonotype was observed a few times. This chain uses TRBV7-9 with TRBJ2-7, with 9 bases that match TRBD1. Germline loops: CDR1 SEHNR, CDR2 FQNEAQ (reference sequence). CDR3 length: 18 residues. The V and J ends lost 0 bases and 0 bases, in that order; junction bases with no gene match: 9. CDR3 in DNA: TGTGCCAGCAGCTTAGCCGGGGGACAGGGCCCAAGCTCCTACGAGCAGTACTTC. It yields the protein CASSLAGGQGPSSYEQYF.

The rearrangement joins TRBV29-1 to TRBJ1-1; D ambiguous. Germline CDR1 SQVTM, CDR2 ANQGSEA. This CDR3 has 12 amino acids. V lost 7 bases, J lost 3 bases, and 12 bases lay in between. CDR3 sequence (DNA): TGCAGCGGTGGCGGGGTCTACACTGAAGCTTTCTTT. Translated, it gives CSGGGVYTEAFF.

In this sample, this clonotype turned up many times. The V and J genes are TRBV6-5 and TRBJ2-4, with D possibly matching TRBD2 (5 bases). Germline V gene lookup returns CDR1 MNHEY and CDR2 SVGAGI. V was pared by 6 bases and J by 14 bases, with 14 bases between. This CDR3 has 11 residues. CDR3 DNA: TGTGCCAGCAGAAAGACGGGAAAGGAGTACTTC. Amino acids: CASRKTGKEYF.

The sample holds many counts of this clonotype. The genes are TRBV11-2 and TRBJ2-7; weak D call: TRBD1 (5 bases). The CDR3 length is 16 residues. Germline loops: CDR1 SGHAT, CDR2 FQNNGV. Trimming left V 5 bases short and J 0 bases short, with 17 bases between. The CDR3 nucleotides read TGTGCCAGCAGCAGACGACAGACCAGCAACTCCTACGAGCAGTACTTC. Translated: CASSRRQTSNSYEQYF.

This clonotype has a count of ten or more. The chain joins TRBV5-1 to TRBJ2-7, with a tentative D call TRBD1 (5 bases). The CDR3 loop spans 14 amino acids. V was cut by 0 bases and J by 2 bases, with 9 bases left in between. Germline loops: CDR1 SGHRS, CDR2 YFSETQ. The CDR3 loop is CASSLEGWTYEQYF. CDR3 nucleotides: TGCGCCAGCAGCTTGGAGGGGTGGACCTACGAGCAGTACTTC.

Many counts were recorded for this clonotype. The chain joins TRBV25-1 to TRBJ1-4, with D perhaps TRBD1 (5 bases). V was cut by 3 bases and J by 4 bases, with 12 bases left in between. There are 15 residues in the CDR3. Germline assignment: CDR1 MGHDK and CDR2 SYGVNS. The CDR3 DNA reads TGTGCCAGCAGTGACCCGGGACGGAGTAATGAAAAACTGTTTTTT. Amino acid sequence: CASSDPGRSNEKLFF.

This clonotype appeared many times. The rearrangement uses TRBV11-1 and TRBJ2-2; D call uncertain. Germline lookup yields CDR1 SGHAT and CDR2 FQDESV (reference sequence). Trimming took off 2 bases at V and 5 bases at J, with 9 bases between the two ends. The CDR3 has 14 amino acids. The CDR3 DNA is TGTGCCAGCAGCTTATTATGGGAAACCGGGGAGCTGTTTTTT. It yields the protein CASSLLWETGELFF. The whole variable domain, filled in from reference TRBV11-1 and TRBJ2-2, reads EAEVAQSPRYKITEKSQAVAFWCDPISGHATLYWYRQILGQGPELLVQFQDESVVDDSQLPKDRFSAERLKGVDSTLKIQPAELGDSAMYLCASSLLWETGELFFGEGSRLTVL.

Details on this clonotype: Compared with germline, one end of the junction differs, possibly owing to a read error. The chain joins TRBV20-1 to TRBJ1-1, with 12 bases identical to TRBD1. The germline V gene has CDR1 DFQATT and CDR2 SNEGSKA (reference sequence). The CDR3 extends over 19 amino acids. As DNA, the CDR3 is TGCAGCGCTAGAGGGACAGGGGGCGGAAAGGTTAACGTTGGCACTGAAGCTTTCTTT. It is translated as CSARGTGGGKVNVGTEAFF.

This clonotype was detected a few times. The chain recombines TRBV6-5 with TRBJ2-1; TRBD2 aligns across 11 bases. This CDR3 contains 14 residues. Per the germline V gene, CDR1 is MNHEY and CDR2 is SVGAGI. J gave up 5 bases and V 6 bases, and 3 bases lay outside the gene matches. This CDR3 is CASSNSGGDNEQFF. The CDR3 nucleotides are TGTGCCAGCAGCAATAGCGGGGGGGACAATGAGCAGTTCTTC.